This T cell receptor beta chain originates from a study of T cells in Graves' hyperthyroidism and ophthalmopathy. This clonotype turned up a few times. Researchers amplified the TCR beta CDR3 regions from RNA transcripts. The HTBI primer set drove a first-round RT-PCR of the TCR CDR3. A single record per CDR3 protein comes from TCRdb applying MiXCR to the multiplex PCR reads. The sample records over 300,000 distinct CDR3 sequences, about 15% being singletons. This CDR3 region has 14 residues. The V gene end was trimmed by 1 base and the J gene end by 8 bases; junction bases not matched to a gene: 1. The germline V gene encodes CDR1 SGHNT and CDR2 YYREEE (reference sequence).

V is TRBV5-4 and J is TRBJ2-1, with TRBD2 identical over 12 bases. This TCR came from a woman aged 60-70 years with Graves' hyperthyroidism. Sequenced sample: blood. The CDR3 DNA follows: TGTGCCAGCAGCTTGAGACTAGCGGGGGATGAGCAGTTCTTC. Amino acid sequence: CASSLRLAGDEQFF.